What follows are 17 T cell receptor beta chains derived from one specimen sequenced in a study of blood T cell repertoires in COVID-19. The protocol was immunoSEQ multiplex PCR, while the TCRdb copy is restricted to in-frame clones and leaves out a portion. This sample has a few hundred thousand clones, with roughly 85% found just once. The sample comprised peripheral blood. The receptors were gathered from a woman aged 18 to 35 with acute or convalescent COVID-19.

Only a few counts were recorded for this clone. This chain joins TRBV25-1 and TRBJ1-2, with a weak D call TRBD1 (6 bases). The CDR3 has 14 amino acids. CDR1 and CDR2 from the germline V gene are MGHDK and SYGVNS. The V end was cut by 5 bases, the J end by 1 base, with 11 bases between. CDR3 sequence (DNA): TGTGCCAGCAGTTTACAGGGTATTAACTATGGCTACACCTTC. Translation: CASSLQGINYGYTF.

The rearrangement joins TRBV18 to TRBJ1-3; TRBD1 matches 9 bases. This CDR3 spans 15 amino acids. CDR1 and CDR2 (germline): KGHSH, LQKENI. V gave up 5 bases and J gave up 3 bases; unmatched junction bases: 5. CDR3: CASSSQGASGNTIYF. The CDR3 nucleotides are TGTGCCAGCTCATCACAGGGGGCGAGTGGAAACACCATATATTTT.

V is TRBV7-6 and J is TRBJ1-1; no definite D call. V dropped 1 base and J dropped 0 bases, with 9 bases sitting between them. Germline V gene lookup returns CDR1 SGHVS and CDR2 FNYEAQ. There are 15 residues in the CDR3. For the CDR3, the DNA is TGTGCCAGCAGCTTAGAGAGAGAGTTGAACACTGAAGCTTTCTTT. This gives the protein CASSLERELNTEAFF.

This chain joins TRBV9 and TRBJ2-3; 7 bases agree with TRBD1. The CDR3 is made up of 15 amino acids. Germline V gene data show CDR1 as SGDLS and CDR2 as YYNGEE. V trimming: 4 bases; J trimming: 2 bases; junction bases outside the gene matches: 7. CDR3 region: CASSPRQGDTDTQYF. DNA of the CDR3: TGTGCCAGCAGCCCCAGACAGGGAGACACAGATACGCAGTATTTT.

The rearrangement joins TRBV5-3 to TRBJ1-1; no clear D gene. TRBV5-3 is an ORF, with its function uncertain. Trimming stripped 0 bases from V and 6 bases from J, with 15 bases between. This CDR3 spans 15 amino acids. The CDR3 reads CARSLANSALAEAFF. DNA of the CDR3: TGTGCCAGAAGCTTGGCCAATTCCGCGTTGGCTGAAGCTTTCTTT.

V usage is TRBV6-2 or TRBV6-3 and J usage is TRBJ2-3; D might be TRBD1 (6 bases). V gave up 2 bases and J gave up 6 bases, with 21 bases separating them. CDR1 is MNHEY, CDR2 SVGEGT, per germline. This CDR3 comprises 17 residues. DNA of the CDR3: TGTGCCAGCAGTTACCCCTACCGGACAGACGGTTCGGATACGCAGTATTTT. It is translated as CASSYPYRTDGSDTQYF.

The rearrangement joins TRBV30 to TRBJ1-3; weak D call: TRBD1 (5 bases). The CDR3 is 12 residues long. Germline lookup yields CDR1 GTSNPN and CDR2 SVGIG (reference sequence). V lost 8 bases and J 0 bases, leaving 8 bases between the germline ends. In DNA form, the CDR3 reads TGTGCCGGGACGGTCTCTGGAAACACCATATATTTT. Residues: CAGTVSGNTIYF.

This chain uses TRBV2 with TRBJ1-1, with D hard to call. V was trimmed by 0 bases and J by 1 base, leaving 6 bases between them. The CDR3 runs to 14 residues. Germline V lookup: CDR1 SNHLY, CDR2 FYNNEI. CDR3 nucleotides: TGTGCCAGCAGTGAAGCACCCAGGAACACTGAAGCTTTCTTT. Translating gives CASSEAPRNTEAFF. The entire variable domain, with the rest obtained from reference TRBV2 and TRBJ1-1, is as follows: EPEVTQTPSHQVTQMGQEVILRCVPISNHLYFYWYRQILGQKVEFLVSFYNNEISEKSEIFDDQFSVERPDGSNFTLKIRSTKLEDSAMYFCASSEAPRNTEAFFGQGTRLTVV.

This chain joins TRBV2 and TRBJ1-5; 9 bases fit TRBD1. Germline trimming cut 8 bases from V and 5 bases from J; bases unmatched to any gene: 7. Germline V lookup: CDR1 SNHLY, CDR2 FYNNEI. This CDR3 contains 14 residues. The chain's CDR3 is CASEAGTGYQPQHF. DNA of the CDR3: TGTGCCAGCGAAGCCGGGACAGGGTATCAGCCCCAGCATTTT.

The J gene is TRBJ2-5, the V gene TRBV5-1; 8 nucleotides match TRBD1. Germline V lookup: CDR1 SGHRS, CDR2 YFSETQ. The CDR3 is 15 amino acids. V lost 0 bases and J lost 4; bases outside the gene matches: 5. Written as DNA, the CDR3 is TGCGCCAGCAGCTTGGGGGTGACAGGGGCAGAGACCCAGTACTTC. It encodes CASSLGVTGAETQYF.

The CDR3 nucleotides read TGTGCCAGCAGCTGTCCCCGGACAGGGTTCTACGAGCAGTACTTC. This encodes CASSCPRTGFYEQYF. The chain employs TRBV5-4 and TRBJ2-7, with 8 bases matching TRBD1. V dropped 3 bases and J dropped 3; count of bases not matched to a gene: 8. CDR1 SGHNT and CDR2 YYREEE come from the germline V gene (reference sequence). There are 15 residues in the CDR3.

This sequence joins TRBV13 and TRBJ2-7, with TRBD1 matching 7 bases. The trim removed 4 bases at V and 3 bases at J, leaving 6 bases unmatched. The germline V gene has CDR1 PRHDT and CDR2 FYEKMQ (reference sequence). This CDR3 has 14 residues. The CDR3 spells CASSWNRGIYEQYF. As DNA, the CDR3 is TGTGCCAGCAGCTGGAACAGGGGAATCTACGAGCAGTACTTC.

The V call is TRBV7-8, the J call TRBJ2-3; 7 positions agree with TRBD1. Germline V CDR1 and CDR2: SGHVS, FQNEAQ. This CDR3 comprises 15 residues. Trimming at V came to 4 bases and at J to 0 bases, leaving 4 bases not matched to a gene. The CDR3 here is CASSSRDSSTDTQYF. CDR3 sequence (DNA): TGTGCCAGCAGCTCCCGGGACAGTAGCACAGATACGCAGTATTTT.

This chain connects TRBV2 to TRBJ1-2; TRBD1 might be the D (6 bases). The CDR3 is 12 residues long. Germline V gene data show CDR1 as SNHLY and CDR2 as FYNNEI. V dropped 9 bases and J dropped 4 bases, with 12 bases sitting between them. CDR3 sequence reads: CASTGTVYGYTF. CDR3 nucleotide sequence: TGTGCCAGTACAGGGACCGTCTATGGCTACACCTTC.

This chain uses TRBV7-2 with TRBJ2-3, with TRBD2 matching over 8 bases. The ends lost 4 bases at V and 0 bases at J; junction bases unmatched: 3. The CDR3 has 15 amino acids. The germline V gene encodes CDR1 SGHTA and CDR2 FQGNSA. The CDR3 DNA reads TGTGCCAGCAGCTCTAGCGGGTCTAGCACAGATACGCAGTATTTT. Its protein product is CASSSSGSSTDTQYF.

V is TRBV5-1 and J is TRBJ2-7, with D possibly TRBD1 on 5 matching bases. The CDR3 loop spans 14 amino acids. V gave up 4 bases and J gave up 1 base, with 12 bases separating them. Per the germline V gene, CDR1 is SGHRS and CDR2 is YFSETQ. CDR3 protein: CASSPRQPSYEQYF. CDR3 in DNA: TGCGCCAGCAGCCCGAGACAGCCGTCCTACGAGCAGTACTTC.

V and J are TRBV20-1 and TRBJ2-1; TRBD2 aligns across 8 bases. Germline CDR1 and CDR2: DFQATT and SNEGSKA (reference sequence). This CDR3 region has 16 residues. The V gene end was trimmed by 4 bases and the J gene end by 1 base; junction bases not matched to a gene: 9. The CDR3 spells CSAIDISGRSYNEQFF. The CDR3 nucleotides are TGCAGTGCTATTGATATAAGCGGGAGATCCTACAATGAGCAGTTCTTC.